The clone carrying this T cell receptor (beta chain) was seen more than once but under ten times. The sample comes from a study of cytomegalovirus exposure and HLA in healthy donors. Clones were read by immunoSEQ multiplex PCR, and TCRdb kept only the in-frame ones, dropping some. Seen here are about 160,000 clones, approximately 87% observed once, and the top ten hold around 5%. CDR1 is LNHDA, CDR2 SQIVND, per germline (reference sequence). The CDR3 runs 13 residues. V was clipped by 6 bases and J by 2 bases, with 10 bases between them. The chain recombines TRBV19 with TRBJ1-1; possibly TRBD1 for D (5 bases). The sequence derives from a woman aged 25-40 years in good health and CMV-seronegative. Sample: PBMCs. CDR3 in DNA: TGTGCCAGTAGGAGGCAGGGCAACACTGAAGCTTTCTTT. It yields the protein CASRRQGNTEAFF.